Each of the 6 T cell receptor beta chains below was sequenced from the same sample in a study of T cells after yellow fever vaccination (dated by TCRdb to about 2019). The library was prepared using 5' RACE. Instrument on record: Illumina NovaSeq 6000. The public reads were reanalyzed by TCRdb: fastp trimming at Q25, MiXCR alignment, in-frame beta chains only. When rows share a CDR3 protein, they turn into one entry using the most common DNA and genes. The sample table records around 310,000 distinct CDR3 sequences; roughly 4% of these occur just once. 20% to 25% of the sample rests with the top ten. This specimen's treatment or condition label, interpreted: live attenuated yellow fever vaccine strain. The material sequenced was PBMCs, taken on the day of the yellow fever booster vaccination. The source is a young man who received the YFV17D yellow fever vaccine.

This clonotype was detected many times. The chain has TRBV7-9 and TRBJ2-1, with a tentative D call TRBD2 (6 bases). V was cut by 7 bases and J by 4 bases, with 26 bases left in between. Germline V gives CDR1 SEHNR, CDR2 FQNEAQ (reference sequence). The CDR3 sequence is 18 residues long. The CDR3 loop reads CASTPAPGGAGWYNEQFF. The CDR3 nucleotides read TGTGCCAGCACCCCAGCGCCAGGCGGAGCGGGCTGGTACAATGAGCAGTTCTTC. The whole variable domain, remainder taken from reference TRBV7-9 and TRBJ2-1, is DTGVSQNPRHKITKRGQNVTFRCDPISEHNRLYWYRQTLGQGPEFLTYFQNEAQLEKSRLLSDRFSAERPKGSFSTLEIQRTEQGDSAMYLCASTPAPGGAGWYNEQFFGPGTRLTVL.

In this sample, this clonotype turned up many times. V and J are TRBV10-3 and TRBJ1-1; D may be TRBD1 (6 bases). Germline assignment: CDR1 ENHRY and CDR2 SYGVKD. The CDR3 is made up of 15 amino acids. Trimming removed 3 bases at V and 5 bases at J, with 16 bases between. The CDR3 DNA reads TGTGCCATCAGTGAAGGGGGGGCTGGAGGGACTGAAGCTTTCTTT. Its protein product is CAISEGGAGGTEAFF.

This clonotype was found a few times. The chain has TRBV7-2 and TRBJ1-2; 9 positions match TRBD1. From germline, CDR1 is SGHTA and CDR2 FQGNSA. CDR3 length equals 15 residues. With V trimmed by 4 bases and J by 7 bases, 10 bases remained unmatched. As DNA, the CDR3 is TGTGCCAGCAGCTCACCGGGACAGGGTTTAACTGGCTACACCTTC. Protein product: CASSSPGQGLTGYTF.

This clonotype was picked up many times. V and J are TRBV7-2 and TRBJ1-5; perhaps TRBD1 as D (6 bases). The V end lost 5 bases, the J end lost 3 bases, and 14 bases lay between the germline ends. CDR3 length: 15 residues. Germline V gives CDR1 SGHTA, CDR2 FQGNSA. This chain's CDR3 is CASSLTGTNNQPQHF. The CDR3 region has the DNA TGTGCCAGCAGCCTCACCGGGACAAACAATCAGCCCCAGCATTTT. The complete variable domain, with remaining parts taken from reference TRBV7-2 and TRBJ1-5, reads GAGVSQSPSNKVTEKGKDVELRCDPISGHTALYWYRQSLGQGLEFLIYFQGNSAPDKSGLPSDRFSAERTGGSVSTLTIQRTQQEDSAVYLCASSLTGTNNQPQHFGDGTRLSIL.

This clonotype was detected ten times or more. The V gene is TRBV7-9, the J gene TRBJ2-1; 12 bases are a match to TRBD2. Germline V gives CDR1 SEHNR, CDR2 FQNEAQ (reference sequence). CDR3 size: 17 residues. V gave up 4 bases and J gave up 0 bases; unmatched junction bases: 4. The CDR3 loop is CASSSGLAGLSYNEQFF. The CDR3 DNA is TGTGCCAGCAGCTCCGGACTAGCGGGGCTCTCCTACAATGAGCAGTTCTTC.

This clonotype occurred many times. The chain uses TRBV5-1 and TRBJ2-7; D is possibly TRBD1 or TRBD2 (5 bases each). Germline values: CDR1 SGHRS, CDR2 YFSETQ. Deletions cut 4 bases from V and 2 bases from J, with 16 bases between. CDR3 length: 15 residues. The CDR3 nucleotides are TGCGCCAGCAGCCTAGGGACGGCTGCCACCTACGAGCAGTACTTC. It translates to CASSLGTAATYEQYF.